The 15 T cell receptor beta chains below were found in one sample sequenced in a study of technical replicates of blood from a handful of donors. Libraries were prepared by immunoSEQ multiplex PCR; TCRdb keeps only in-frame clonotypes and omits some of them. This sample has roughly 40,000 clones; approximately 96% occur once, and the top ten carry 0.35% to 0.4%. Sequencing input: T cells isolated from PBMCs. The source of these receptors is a human donor in good health.

This clone appeared a single time. The V gene is TRBV7-9, the J gene TRBJ2-7; TRBD1 agrees at 7 bases. The ends lost 5 bases at V and 5 bases at J; junction bases unmatched: 12. CDR1 is SEHNR, CDR2 FQNEAQ, per germline (reference sequence). There are 15 residues in the CDR3. The chain's CDR3 is CASSGLRDSKDEQYF. Written as DNA, the CDR3 is TGTGCCAGCAGCGGACTCAGGGACAGCAAGGACGAGCAGTACTTC. Full variable domain (rest looked up from reference TRBV7-9 and TRBJ2-7): DTGVSQNPRHKITKRGQNVTFRCDPISEHNRLYWYRQTLGQGPEFLTYFQNEAQLEKSRLLSDRFSAERPKGSFSTLEIQRTEQGDSAMYLCASSGLRDSKDEQYFGPGTRLTVT.

CDR3 sequence (DNA): TGTGCCAGCAGCCTCTACCGCGAGGACGAGCAGTACTTC. Protein: CASSLYREDEQYF. J is TRBJ2-7 and V is TRBV9; D ambiguous. This CDR3 comprises 13 residues. Germline CDR1 is SGDLS and CDR2 is YYNGEE. V lost 4 bases, J lost 5 bases, and 13 bases lay in between.

This clone was seen just once. This sequence joins TRBV6-5 and TRBJ2-7; possibly TRBD2 for D (7 bases). V dropped 2 bases and J dropped 3 bases, with 8 bases sitting between them. This CDR3 spans 13 amino acids. In germline, CDR1 is MNHEY, CDR2 SVGAGI. The CDR3 sequence is CASSYRGGYEQYF. In DNA form, the CDR3 reads TGTGCCAGCAGTTACAGGGGGGGCTACGAGCAGTACTTC.

The chain joins TRBV2 to TRBJ2-1; 9 bases align to TRBD1. Germline lookup yields CDR1 SNHLY and CDR2 FYNNEI. After removal of 6 bases from V and 9 bases from J, the junction contained 6 bases not matched to a gene. This CDR3 has 13 amino acids. CDR3: CASRGQGNAEQFF. In DNA form, the CDR3 reads TGTGCCAGCAGGGGACAGGGTAACGCTGAGCAGTTCTTC. Looking up the rest from reference TRBV2 and TRBJ2-1 gives the full variable domain: EPEVTQTPSHQVTQMGQEVILRCVPISNHLYFYWYRQILGQKVEFLVSFYNNEISEKSEIFDDQFSVERPDGSNFTLKIRSTKLEDSAMYFCASRGQGNAEQFFGPGTRLTVL.

The V call is TRBV10-3, the J call TRBJ2-7; D is undetermined. CDR3 length equals 13 residues. Germline CDR1 ENHRY, CDR2 SYGVKD. V shed 4 bases and J shed 3 bases, with 10 bases lying between them. The CDR3 DNA reads as TGTGCCATCAGTGGCCCCAACTACTACGAGCAGTACTTC. Amino acid sequence: CAISGPNYYEQYF.

V gene TRBV19 combines with J gene TRBJ1-4; perhaps TRBD1 as D (6 bases). This CDR3 is built from 13 residues. V was trimmed by 6 bases and J by 7 bases, leaving 12 bases between them. CDR1 and CDR2 from the germline V gene are LNHDA and SQIVND (reference sequence). CDR3 amino acids: CASRSGTTEKLFF. The CDR3 coding sequence is TGTGCCAGTAGGTCTGGGACAACTGAAAAACTGTTTTTT.

The gene calls are TRBV27 and TRBJ2-1, with D possibly matching TRBD2 (6 bases). V was clipped by 5 bases and J by 4 bases, with 9 bases between them. The germline V gene encodes CDR1 MNHEY and CDR2 SMNVEV (reference sequence). This CDR3 contains 13 residues. CDR3 protein: CASSPTRYNEQFF. CDR3 sequence (DNA): TGTGCCAGCAGTCCGACTAGATACAATGAGCAGTTCTTC.

This chain links TRBV29-1 with TRBJ1-2; 9 nucleotides match TRBD1. The junction had 2 bases not matched to a gene; V was cut back by 4 bases and J by 2 bases. Looked up from germline, CDR1 is SQVTM and CDR2 is ANQGSEA. The CDR3 is 13 residues long. CDR3 nucleotides: TGCAGCGTTGTACAGGGGGCCAACTATGGCTACACCTTC. Encoded protein: CSVVQGANYGYTF. Using reference TRBV29-1 and TRBJ1-2 for the parts outside the CDR3, the full variable domain is SAVISQKPSRDICQRGTSLTIQCQVDSQVTMMFWYRQQPGQSLTLIATANQGSEATYESGFVIDKFPISRPNLTFSTLTVSNMSPEDSSIYLCSVVQGANYGYTFGSGTRLTVV.

The gene calls are TRBV29-1 and TRBJ1-4; D is possibly TRBD1 (5 bases). CDR3 size: 14 residues. The V and J ends lost 0 bases and 8 bases respectively, with 13 bases between them. Germline V gene data show CDR1 as SQVTM and CDR2 as ANQGSEA. In DNA, the CDR3 is TGCAGCGTTGAAGATAGGCAGGGAGGGGAAAAACTGTTTTTT. Its protein is CSVEDRQGGEKLFF.

The V gene is TRBV2, the J gene TRBJ1-4, with TRBD1 as a possible D gene (6 bases). V was cut by 1 base and J by 8 bases, with 11 bases left in between. Germline-derived CDR1 and CDR2 are SNHLY and FYNNEI. The CDR3 length is 14 residues. In DNA form, the CDR3 reads TGTGCCAGCAGTGAAGACAGGGAATGGGAAAAACTGTTTTTT. Protein product: CASSEDREWEKLFF.

This clone is a singleton in its sample. The chain links TRBV15 to TRBJ1-4; D unclear. The V end was cut by 0 bases, the J end by 13 bases, with 15 bases between. From germline, CDR1 is LNHNV and CDR2 YYDKDF (reference sequence). The CDR3 covers 14 residues. The CDR3 DNA reads as TGTGCCACCAGCAGAGATCTAACAGACGGAAGACTGTTTTTT. Encoded protein: CATSRDLTDGRLFF. The whole variable domain, remainder taken from reference TRBV15 and TRBJ1-4, is DAMVIQNPRYQVTQFGKPVTLSCSQTLNHNVMYWYQQKSSQAPKLLFHYYDKDFNNEADTPDNFQSRRPNTSFCFLDIRSPGLGDTAMYLCATSRDLTDGRLFFGSGTQLSVL.

The rearrangement links TRBV28 to TRBJ1-5, with TRBD1 identical over 7 bases. The CDR3 is made up of 15 amino acids. Trimming took 3 bases from V and 3 from J; bases not matched to a gene: 5. Germline CDR1 is MDHEN and CDR2 is SYDVKM. CDR3 DNA sequence: TGTGCCAGCAGTTTGACAGGGACGCTCAATCAGCCCCAGCATTTT. This encodes CASSLTGTLNQPQHF.

CDR3 DNA sequence: TGTGCCAGCAGTTATAAGACAGGGGACGGAAACACCATATATTTT. Translating it yields CASSYKTGDGNTIYF. The chain uses TRBV7-2 and TRBJ1-3; 8 nucleotides match TRBD1. CDR3 size: 15 residues. CDR1 SGHTA and CDR2 FQGNSA come from the germline V gene. With V trimmed by 6 bases and J by 4 bases, 8 bases remained unmatched. Using reference TRBV7-2 and TRBJ1-3 for the parts outside the CDR3, the full variable domain is GAGVSQSPSNKVTEKGKDVELRCDPISGHTALYWYRQSLGQGLEFLIYFQGNSAPDKSGLPSDRFSAERTGGSVSTLTIQRTQQEDSAVYLCASSYKTGDGNTIYFGEGSWLTVV.

This chain joins TRBV4-3 and TRBJ1-2, with TRBD1 matching over 7 bases. Germline CDR1 and CDR2: LGHNA and YSLEER. This CDR3 contains 16 residues. V was pared by 4 bases and J by 0 bases, with 8 bases of the junction left unmatched. CDR3 nucleotide sequence: TGCGCCAGCAGCCGCGCACGACAGGGAGCTAACTATGGCTACACCTTC. Its translation is CASSRARQGANYGYTF.

The J gene is TRBJ2-1, the V gene TRBV4-3, with TRBD1 matching over 9 bases. The CDR3 has 16 residues. J gave up 4 bases and V 4 bases, and 8 bases lay outside the gene matches. CDR1 is LGHNA, CDR2 YSLEER, per germline. CDR3 DNA sequence: TGCGCCAGCAGCCCCGGAGGGACAGGGTCATACAATGAGCAGTTCTTC. Translating it yields CASSPGGTGSYNEQFF.